These T cell receptor beta chains were read from a single sample in a study of T cells after yellow fever vaccination. TCRdb redid the calling of the 5' RACE reads with MiXCR, one entry per CDR3 protein. The sample yields about 550,000 distinct CDR3 sequences, around 21% seen once. Sequences were derived from PBMCs, sampled 15 days after the yellow fever booster vaccination. The receptors were sampled from a man aged 30 to 45 who received the YFV17D yellow fever vaccine. Both conserved end residues are part of each CDR3. Each record gives: J gene, clone size, V gene, CDR3 protein. A row's size may be missing; if present it is once, few, many or a size class.

J: TRBJ2-1; size: NA; V: TRBV3-1; CDR3: CASSNPVGGGRNEQFF
J: TRBJ2-3; size: NA; V: TRBV7-3; CDR3: CASSLGGGSPPGTQYF
J: TRBJ1-2; size: NA; V: TRBV18; CDR3: CASSPLDRNEGYTF
J: TRBJ2-2; size: few; V: TRBV15; CDR3: CATSRDGGAGELFF
J: TRBJ2-7; size: NA; V: TRBV12-3/TRBV12-4; CDR3: CASSFGSSGSTRGYEQYF
J: TRBJ1-1; size: few; V: TRBV7-9; CDR3: CASSGWGSADTEAFF
J: TRBJ1-2; size: NA; V: TRBV7-2; CDR3: CASSPPQGANVYGYTF
J: TRBJ2-1; size: NA; V: TRBV20-1; CDR3: CSARSLVEGRNEQFF
J: TRBJ2-1; size: NA; V: TRBV7-6; CDR3: CASSNRTSGYNEQFF
J: TRBJ2-1; size: few; V: TRBV20-1; CDR3: CSARQGNNEQFF
J: TRBJ2-3; size: few; V: TRBV28; CDR3: CASSLSLGFTDTQYF
J: TRBJ2-1; size: few; V: TRBV20-1; CDR3: CSATVGAGEQFF
J: TRBJ1-3; size: few; V: TRBV12-3/TRBV12-4; CDR3: CASSYGGNTIYF
J: TRBJ2-1; size: few; V: TRBV6-1; CDR3: CASSDAGPSYNEQFF
J: TRBJ2-3; size: few; V: TRBV20-1; CDR3: CSARRSGSTDTQYF
J: TRBJ2-7; size: NA; V: TRBV5-1; CDR3: CASSRLGDNYEQYF
J: TRBJ2-3; size: few; V: TRBV20-1; CDR3: CSARDLQASRTVAQYF
J: TRBJ2-1; size: few; V: TRBV20-1; CDR3: CSARPGTGRTYNEQFF
J: TRBJ2-5; size: few; V: TRBV5-1; CDR3: CASSLSLAGRQETQYF
J: TRBJ2-7; size: few; V: TRBV14; CDR3: CASSLTRRDEQYF
J: TRBJ2-5; size: NA; V: TRBV4-2; CDR3: CASSQDSRNQETQYF
J: TRBJ2-5; size: few; V: TRBV6-5; CDR3: CASSYSMGSQETQYF